Below, 16 T cell receptor beta chains from the same sample are listed, as sequenced in a study of shared clonotypes between healthy human individuals. Libraries were prepared by immunoSEQ multiplex PCR; TCRdb keeps only in-frame clonotypes and omits some of them. The sample has about 2.4 million clones, 93% seen once. Sequencing was performed on naive CD4+ T cells from PBMCs. Regarding subset: CD45RA+ positively selected. The source is a young man in good health. Some clones in this sample may be carry-over from other donors' samples.

The J gene is TRBJ1-3, the V gene TRBV30; TRBD1 agrees at 7 bases. Trimming cost V 2 bases and J 0 bases; bases outside gene matches: 4. The CDR3 is made up of 15 amino acids. The V gene's germline CDR1 is GTSNPN and CDR2 SVGIG (reference sequence). The CDR3 DNA is TGTGCCTGGAGTCCGGGGACAGCCTCTGGAAACACCATATATTTT. Its protein is CAWSPGTASGNTIYF.

The chain uses TRBV28 and TRBJ2-7; no definite D call. CDR1 is MDHEN and CDR2 is SYDVKM in the germline V gene. Trimming took 3 bases from V and 0 from J, leaving 12 bases between them. This CDR3 region has 15 residues. The CDR3 loop reads CASSLVAESSYEQYF. CDR3 in DNA: TGTGCCAGCAGTTTGGTGGCAGAGAGCTCCTACGAGCAGTACTTC. Based on the CDR3 plus reference TRBV28 and TRBJ2-7, the full variable domain is DVKVTQSSRYLVKRTGEKVFLECVQDMDHENMFWYRQDPGLGLRLIYFSYDVKMKEKGDIPEGYSVSREKKERFSLILESASTNQTSMYLCASSLVAESSYEQYFGPGTRLTVT.

To note about this clone: The sample contains more than one DNA sequence encoding this CDR3. The V call is TRBV28, the J call TRBJ2-7; TRBD1 is a possible D gene (5 bases). Trimming stripped 8 bases from V and 7 bases from J, with 9 bases between. Germline V gene lookup returns CDR1 MDHEN and CDR2 SYDVKM. The CDR3 is made up of 10 amino acids. CDR3 loop: CASGAGEQYF. The CDR3 DNA sequence: TGTGCCAGCGGTGCAGGGGAGCAGTACTTC. Looking up the rest from reference TRBV28 and TRBJ2-7 gives the full variable domain: DVKVTQSSRYLVKRTGEKVFLECVQDMDHENMFWYRQDPGLGLRLIYFSYDVKMKEKGDIPEGYSVSREKKERFSLILESASTNQTSMYLCASGAGEQYFGPGTRLTVT.

The chain carries TRBV9 and TRBJ2-1; TRBD1 agrees at 7 bases. V shed 0 bases, J shed 5 bases, and the junction held 5 bases outside the gene matches. Germline CDR1 SGDLS, CDR2 YYNGEE. The CDR3 runs to 15 residues. The CDR3 bases are TGTGCCAGCAGCGTAGTGGGACAGTCCCACAATGAGCAGTTCTTC. Translating gives CASSVVGQSHNEQFF.

The chain carries TRBV18 and TRBJ2-1; 7 bases fit TRBD2. This CDR3 comprises 15 residues. Germline loops: CDR1 KGHSH, CDR2 LQKENI. Trimming removed 4 bases from V and 7 bases from J; junction bases left unmatched: 10. CDR3: CASSQAAGIENEQFF. CDR3 DNA: TGTGCCAGCTCACAGGCAGCGGGAATCGAGAATGAGCAGTTCTTC.

CDR3 in DNA: TGTGCCAGTATTGACTATATTGGCGGGGAGCTGTTTTTT. Its translation is CASIDYIGGELFF. V gene TRBV19 combines with J gene TRBJ2-2, with D maybe TRBD2 (5 bases). The CDR3 extends over 13 amino acids. In germline, CDR1 is LNHDA, CDR2 SQIVND (reference sequence). The V and J ends lost 7 bases and 7 bases respectively, with 13 bases between them.

Turning to this clone: Other DNA sequences in this specimen translate into the identical CDR3. The chain is built from TRBV28 and TRBJ2-3, with 7 bases matching TRBD2. This CDR3 is built from 14 residues. CDR1 and CDR2 (germline): MDHEN, SYDVKM. Trimming took 2 bases from V and 6 from J; bases not matched to a gene: 5. The CDR3, as DNA: TGTGCCAGCAGTTTAGCGGGAGCTAGGGATACGCAGTATTTT. This encodes CASSLAGARDTQYF.

V is TRBV11-2 and J is TRBJ2-1; D unresolved. Trimming removed 4 bases from V and 6 bases from J, with 10 bases in between. Germline-derived CDR1 and CDR2 are SGHAT and FQNNGV. This CDR3 has 13 residues. CDR3 amino acids: CASSSPSLNEQFF. The CDR3 nucleotides read TGTGCCAGCAGCTCCCCGAGTCTCAATGAGCAGTTCTTC.

The rearrangement uses TRBV4-3 and TRBJ2-7; 7 bases fit TRBD1. Unmatched junction bases numbered 5, after V lost 1 base and J lost 2 bases. This CDR3 spans 15 amino acids. The germline V gene has CDR1 LGHNA and CDR2 YSLEER. The CDR3 loop reads CASSQVQQGPYEQYF. The CDR3 DNA reads TGCGCCAGCAGCCAAGTTCAACAGGGGCCCTACGAGCAGTACTTC.

V is TRBV7-2 and J is TRBJ1-4, with 8 bases that match TRBD1. Germline V gene data show CDR1 as SGHTA and CDR2 as FQGNSA. Trimming took 5 bases from V and 7 from J; bases not matched to a gene: 9. This CDR3 is built from 15 residues. The CDR3 nucleotides read TGTGCCAGCAGCGTACACAGGGGGTCAGGTGAAAAACTGTTTTTT. This gives the protein CASSVHRGSGEKLFF.

This chain connects TRBV25-1 to TRBJ2-1, with 8 bases fitting TRBD1. CDR1 MGHDK and CDR2 SYGVNS come from the germline V gene. After removal of 2 bases from V and 7 bases from J, the junction contained 4 bases not matched to a gene. The CDR3 runs 14 residues. The CDR3 nucleotides read TGTGCCAGCAGTGAACGGACAGGGAGGAATGAGCAGTTCTTC. This gives the protein CASSERTGRNEQFF. Using reference TRBV25-1 and TRBJ2-1 for the parts outside the CDR3, the full variable domain is EADIYQTPRYLVIGTGKKITLECSQTMGHDKMYWYQQDPGMELHLIHYSYGVNSTEKGDLSSESTVSRIRTEHFPLTLESARPSHTSQYLCASSERTGRNEQFFGPGTRLTVL.

The chain employs TRBV18 and TRBJ1-1, with 7 bases fitting TRBD1. Germline V gene sequence: CDR1 KGHSH, CDR2 LQKENI. Trimming took 4 bases from V and 4 from J; bases not matched to a gene: 6. This CDR3 has 14 amino acids. In nucleotides, the CDR3 is TGTGCCAGCTCACAGATGACAGGGATCACTGAAGCTTTCTTT. It codes for CASSQMTGITEAFF. Combining the CDR3 with reference TRBV18 and TRBJ1-1 gives the whole variable domain NAGVMQNPRHLVRRRGQEARLRCSPMKGHSHVYWYRQLPEEGLKFMVYLQKENIIDESGMPKERFSAEFPKEGPSILRIQQVVRGDSAAYFCASSQMTGITEAFFGQGTRLTVV.

The V call is TRBV29-1, the J call TRBJ2-1; possible D gene TRBD1, 6 bases. Germline V gene data show CDR1 as SQVTM and CDR2 as ANQGSEA. V lost 7 bases and J lost 0, with 16 bases in between. The CDR3 runs to 15 residues. The CDR3 reads CSASWGPASYNEQFF. CDR3 coding DNA: TGCAGCGCCTCCTGGGGGCCTGCCTCCTACAATGAGCAGTTCTTC.

The V gene is TRBV28, the J gene TRBJ2-1; D is uncertain. V lost 2 bases and J lost 10, with 9 bases in between. There are 12 residues in the CDR3. Germline CDR1 reads MDHEN; CDR2 reads SYDVKM. The CDR3: CASSLGRYEQFF. Written as DNA, the CDR3 is TGTGCCAGCAGTTTAGGGCGCTACGAGCAGTTCTTC.

This clone was picked up a small number of times. The chain combines TRBV2 with TRBJ1-5; 7 bases align to TRBD1. The CDR3 totals 14 residues. In germline, CDR1 is SNHLY, CDR2 FYNNEI. Trimming took 7 bases from V and 4 from J; bases not matched to a gene: 7. The CDR3: CASNEQGSNQPQHF. For the CDR3, the DNA is TGTGCCAGCAACGAACAGGGGTCGAATCAGCCCCAGCATTTT.

The chain uses TRBV18 and TRBJ2-3, with D maybe TRBD1 (5 bases). V was cut by 3 bases and J by 1 base, with 11 bases left in between. In germline, CDR1 is KGHSH, CDR2 LQKENI. This CDR3 has 15 amino acids. As DNA, the CDR3 is TGTGCCAGCTCACCTGGGCTAGGGGGCACAGATACGCAGTATTTT. It specifies CASSPGLGGTDTQYF.